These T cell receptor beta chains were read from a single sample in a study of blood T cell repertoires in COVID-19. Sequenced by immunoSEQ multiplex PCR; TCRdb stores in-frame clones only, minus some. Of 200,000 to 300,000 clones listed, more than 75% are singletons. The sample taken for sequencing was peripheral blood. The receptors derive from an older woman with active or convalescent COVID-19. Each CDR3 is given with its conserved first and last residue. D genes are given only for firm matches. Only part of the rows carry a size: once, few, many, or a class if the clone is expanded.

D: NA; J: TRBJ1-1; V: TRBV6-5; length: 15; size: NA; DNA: TGTGCCAGCAGTTATGGAGGATGGAGGGGATCTGAAGCTTTCTTT; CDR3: CASSYGGWRGSEAFF
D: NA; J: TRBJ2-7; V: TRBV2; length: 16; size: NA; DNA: TGTGCCAGCAGTGAAATCGTTCAGATTTCCTCCTACGAGCAGTACTTC; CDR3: CASSEIVQISSYEQYF
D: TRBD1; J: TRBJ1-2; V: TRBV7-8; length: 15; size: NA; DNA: TGTGCCAGCAGCTTAGGGGACAGGGGGGACTATGGCTACACCTTC; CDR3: CASSLGDRGDYGYTF
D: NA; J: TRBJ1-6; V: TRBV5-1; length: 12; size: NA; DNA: TGCGCCAGCAGCTCGGATAGGGGGCCCCTCCACTTT; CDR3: CASSSDRGPLHF
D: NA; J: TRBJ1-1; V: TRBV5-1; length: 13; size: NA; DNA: TGCGCCAGCAGCTTACCGACAGCTGCTGAAGCTTTCTTT; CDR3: CASSLPTAAEAFF
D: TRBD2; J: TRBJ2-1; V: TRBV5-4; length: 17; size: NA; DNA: TGTGCCAGCAGCGAAAACTCAGGACTAGCGGGGGGTGATGAGCAGTTCTTC; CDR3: CASSENSGLAGGDEQFF
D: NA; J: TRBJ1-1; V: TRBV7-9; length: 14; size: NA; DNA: TGTGCCAGCAGCTTGACAGGTCCCGGCACTGAAGCTTTCTTT; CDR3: CASSLTGPGTEAFF
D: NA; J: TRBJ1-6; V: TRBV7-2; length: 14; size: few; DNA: TGTGCCAGCAGCCAACAGGGAATGGGATCACCCCTCCACTTT; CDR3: CASSQQGMGSPLHF
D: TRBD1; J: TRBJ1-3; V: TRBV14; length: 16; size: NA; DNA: TGTGCCAGCACGGGGACAGGGCTCCGCTCTGGAAACACCATATATTTT; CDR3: CASTGTGLRSGNTIYF
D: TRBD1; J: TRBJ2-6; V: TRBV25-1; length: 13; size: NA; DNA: TGTGCCAGCAGTAGGACAGGGACCAACGTCCTGACTTTC; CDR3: CASSRTGTNVLTF
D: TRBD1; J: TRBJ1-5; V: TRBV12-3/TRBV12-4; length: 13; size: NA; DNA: TGTGCCAGCACGGGACAGTTCAATCAGCCCCAGCATTTT; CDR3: CASTGQFNQPQHF
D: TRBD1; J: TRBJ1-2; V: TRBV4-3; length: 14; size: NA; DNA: TGCGCCAGCGCCTTAGACAGGGCTCCCCATGGCTACACCTTC; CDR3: CASALDRAPHGYTF
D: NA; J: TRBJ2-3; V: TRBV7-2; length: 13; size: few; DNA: TGTGCCAGCAGCTTACAGGGTACCGATACGCAGTATTTT; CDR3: CASSLQGTDTQYF
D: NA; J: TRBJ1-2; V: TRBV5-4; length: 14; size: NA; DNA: TGTGCCAGCAGCCACCGGATTCAGGTCTATGGCTACACCTTC; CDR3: CASSHRIQVYGYTF
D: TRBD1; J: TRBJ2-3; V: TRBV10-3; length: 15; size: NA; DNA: TGTGCCATCAGTGGTCAGGACAGGGGCACAGATACGCAGTATTTT; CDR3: CAISGQDRGTDTQYF
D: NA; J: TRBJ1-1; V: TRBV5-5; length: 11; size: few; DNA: TGTGCCAGCACCCTGGTCGAGGAAGCTTTCTTT; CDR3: CASTLVEEAFF
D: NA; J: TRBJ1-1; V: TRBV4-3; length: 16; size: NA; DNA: TGCGCCAGCAGCCAAGAGGCGAGGGCCGGGGGGACTGAAGCTTTCTTT; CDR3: CASSQEARAGGTEAFF
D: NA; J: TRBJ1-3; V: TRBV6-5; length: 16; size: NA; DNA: TGTGCCAGCAGTTACTATGCGGGAACTTCTGGAAACACCATATATTTT; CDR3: CASSYYAGTSGNTIYF
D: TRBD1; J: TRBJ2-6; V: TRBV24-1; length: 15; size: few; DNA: TGTGCCACCGGACAGGGAGCAGCCGGGGCCAACGTCCTGACTTTC; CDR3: CATGQGAAGANVLTF
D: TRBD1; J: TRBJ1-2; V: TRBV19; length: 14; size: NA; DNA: TGTGCCAGTACACCGGGACAGGGAAACTATGGCTACACCTTC; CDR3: CASTPGQGNYGYTF
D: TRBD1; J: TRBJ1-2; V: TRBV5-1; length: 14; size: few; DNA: TGCGCCAGCAGTTCGGGACAGCAACAATATGGCTACACCTTC; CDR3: CASSSGQQQYGYTF
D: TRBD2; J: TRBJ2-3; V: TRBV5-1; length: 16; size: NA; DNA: TGCGCCAGCAGCTTGGGACTAGCGGGGCCCACAGATACGCAGTATTTT; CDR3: CASSLGLAGPTDTQYF
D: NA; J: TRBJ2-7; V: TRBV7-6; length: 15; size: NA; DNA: TGTGCCAGCAGCTTAGACCCCGGACAGCCCTACGAGCAGTACTTC; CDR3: CASSLDPGQPYEQYF
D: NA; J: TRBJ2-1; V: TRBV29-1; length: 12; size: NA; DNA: TGCAGCGTTGGCAGGTGGATCAGTGAGCAGTTCTTC; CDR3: CSVGRWISEQFF
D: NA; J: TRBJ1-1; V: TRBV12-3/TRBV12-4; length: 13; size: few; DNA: TGTGCCAGCTCCCGGAGGGGGAACACTGAAGCTTTCTTT; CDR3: CASSRRGNTEAFF